What follows are 18 T cell receptor beta chains derived from one specimen sequenced in a study of early T cells in non-severe SARS-CoV-2 infection. TCRdb re-called the 5' RACE reads with MiXCR, one entry per CDR3 protein. The repertoire holds about 83,000 distinct CDR3 sequences, with over 9.5% as singletons. The sequences come from whole blood, collected at baseline. These TCRs come from an adult who was a healthcare worker with PCR-confirmed SARS-CoV-2 infection or an uninfected control (not recorded which).

This clonotype was seen ten or more times. The chain couples TRBV12-3 or TRBV12-4 to TRBJ2-1; TRBD2 agrees at 7 bases. The CDR3 runs to 14 residues. The trim removed 1 base at V and 7 bases at J, leaving 4 bases unmatched. CDR3 DNA: TGTGCCAGCAGTTTAGACGGGAGGCGGAATGAGCAGTTCTTC. Its translation is CASSLDGRRNEQFF.

The chain links TRBV6-4 to TRBJ1-1; the match to TRBD1 covers 8 bases. The CDR3 runs to 14 residues. The germline CDR1 and CDR2 sequences are MRHNA and SNTAGT. V lost 3 bases to trimming and J lost 4 bases; unmatched junction nucleotides: 4. In DNA, the CDR3 is TGTGCCAGCAGTGAATATACAGGGGGCACTGAAGCTTTCTTT. Encoded protein: CASSEYTGGTEAFF.

This sequence joins TRBV7-2 and TRBJ2-1; TRBD2 might be the D (5 bases). V was trimmed by 4 bases and J by 8 bases, leaving 9 bases between them. This CDR3 is 12 amino acids long. Germline V gene lookup returns CDR1 SGHTA and CDR2 FQGNSA. In DNA form, the CDR3 reads TGTGCCAGCAGCTGGCCGCGGGATGAGCAGTTCTTC. Its protein is CASSWPRDEQFF.

The chain recombines TRBV24-1 with TRBJ1-1; D unresolved. V shed 0 bases and J shed 3 bases, with 13 bases lying between them. The CDR3 sequence is 16 residues long. CDR1 is KGHDR and CDR2 is SFDVKD in the germline V gene. As DNA, the CDR3 is TGTGCCACCAGTGATTTGAGGCTGGGGTGGTACACTGAAGCTTTCTTT. Translation: CATSDLRLGWYTEAFF.

This clonotype was seen repeatedly, ten times or more. The rearrangement uses TRBV6-1 and TRBJ1-6; D is perhaps TRBD1 (5 bases). V gave up 4 bases and J gave up 4 bases, with 20 bases separating them. The CDR3 loop spans 18 amino acids. The germline gives CDR1 MNHNS, CDR2 SASEGT. The CDR3 loop is CASSGLMGDKIYNSPLHF. CDR3 DNA: TGTGCCAGCAGTGGGCTGATGGGGGATAAAATTTATAATTCACCCCTCCACTTT.

This clonotype occurred many times. The chain employs TRBV3-1 and TRBJ1-2; D may be TRBD1 (6 bases). The CDR3 has 11 residues. CDR1 and CDR2 (germline): LGHDT, YNNKEL (reference sequence). V lost 1 base and J lost 13, with 10 bases in between. CDR3: CASSQAAGATF. Written as DNA, the CDR3 is TGTGCCAGCAGCCAAGCCGCAGGGGCCACCTTC.

This clonotype has a handful of counts. J is TRBJ2-5 and V is TRBV7-9, with 9 bases identical to TRBD2. From germline, CDR1 is SEHNR and CDR2 FQNEAQ (reference sequence). The CDR3 loop spans 13 amino acids. The chain's CDR3 is CSGVAGVGETQYF. CDR3 coding DNA: TGTAGCGGCGTAGCGGGAGTCGGGGAGACCCAGTACTTC.

This chain connects TRBV9 to TRBJ2-7, with D possibly being TRBD1 or TRBD2 (5 bases each). The V gene's germline CDR1 is SGDLS and CDR2 YYNGEE. V gave up 0 bases and J gave up 9 bases, with 22 bases separating them. The CDR3 is made up of 16 amino acids. The DNA for the CDR3 is TGTGCCAGCAGCGTAGGGGGCGGTCCGGAGACTACGATGCAGTACTTC. This codes for CASSVGGGPETTMQYF.

This clonotype was recorded at least ten times. This chain joins TRBV20-1 and TRBJ2-7, with D unresolved. Germline CDR1 and CDR2: DFQATT and SNEGSKA (reference sequence). V lost 1 base to trimming and J lost 1 base, with 8 bases between them. This CDR3 is 13 amino acids long. CDR3 region: CSARAMISYEQYF. The CDR3 bases are TGCAGTGCTAGAGCGATGATTTCCTACGAGCAGTACTTC.

V gene TRBV12-3 or TRBV12-4 combines with J gene TRBJ2-4; 8 bases line up with TRBD2. The CDR3 sequence is 11 residues long. Trimming cost V 8 bases and J 10 bases; bases outside gene matches: 4. The CDR3 region has the DNA TGTGCCAGCGGGGTAGCGGGGATTCAGTACTTC. This gives the protein CASGVAGIQYF.

At least ten counts were recorded for this clonotype. The gene calls are TRBV6-5 and TRBJ2-7; 10 bases align to TRBD1. Germline trimming cut 2 bases from V and 4 bases from J; bases unmatched to any gene: 5. Germline CDR1 MNHEY, CDR2 SVGAGI. The CDR3 extends over 15 amino acids. CDR3 protein: CASSYGTGVMYEQYF. In DNA form, the CDR3 reads TGTGCCAGCAGTTACGGGACAGGGGTCATGTACGAGCAGTACTTC.

The chain couples TRBV27 to TRBJ2-5; 10 bases map to TRBD2. The CDR3 runs to 13 residues. V shed 8 bases and J 2 bases; nucleotides not matched to a gene: 2. The germline V gene encodes CDR1 MNHEY and CDR2 SMNVEV (reference sequence). CDR3: CASGTSVQETQYF. The CDR3 bases are TGTGCCAGCGGGACTAGCGTTCAAGAGACCCAGTACTTC.

This clonotype has a count of ten or more. The rearrangement joins TRBV19 to TRBJ2-7, with D possibly matching TRBD2 (5 bases). This CDR3 comprises 13 residues. The germline gives CDR1 LNHDA, CDR2 SQIVND (reference sequence). V shed 5 bases and J shed 1 base, with 9 bases lying between them. CDR3 DNA sequence: TGTGCCAGTAGTCGACGGGGATCCTACGAGCAGTACTTC. As protein: CASSRRGSYEQYF.

This clonotype has ten or more counts. This rearrangement joins TRBV20-1 to TRBJ2-3; possibly TRBD2 for D (5 bases). V was pared by 6 bases and J by 4 bases, with 14 bases between. This CDR3 region has 13 residues. From germline, CDR1 is DFQATT and CDR2 SNEGSKA (reference sequence). In DNA form, the CDR3 reads TGCAGTGCCCAACGGGGTGGGGCAGATACGCAGTATTTT. Protein: CSAQRGGADTQYF.

The rearrangement joins TRBV10-3 to TRBJ1-1, with 11 bases that match TRBD1. The CDR3 runs 14 residues. Germline assignment: CDR1 ENHRY and CDR2 SYGVKD. The ends lost 7 bases at V and 3 bases at J; junction bases unmatched: 4. The CDR3 region has the DNA TGTGCCATCACGGGGACAGGGGGTGACACTGAAGCTTTCTTT. Residues: CAITGTGGDTEAFF.

This clonotype was found many times. The rearrangement uses TRBV30 and TRBJ2-5; 11 bases match TRBD1. The V and J ends lost 3 bases and 4 bases, in that order; junction bases with no gene match: 1. Germline assignment: CDR1 GTSNPN and CDR2 SVGIG (reference sequence). This CDR3 is 13 amino acids long. Here the CDR3 DNA reads TGTGCCTGGAGCGGACAGGGGGCAGAGACCCAGTACTTC. It translates to CAWSGQGAETQYF.

A few counts support this clonotype. The V and J genes are TRBV6-6 and TRBJ2-5; D unclear. CDR3 length: 13 amino acids. Germline V gives CDR1 MNHNY, CDR2 SVGAGI (reference sequence). The ends were cut back, 2 bases at V and 1 base at J, with 5 bases in the middle. CDR3 bases: TGTGCCAGCAGTTACCGCACCCAAGAGACCCAGTACTTC. It translates to CASSYRTQETQYF.

The chain joins TRBV10-2 to TRBJ1-1, with 8 nucleotides matching TRBD1. V lost 6 bases and J lost 0; bases outside the gene matches: 3. Germline lookup yields CDR1 WSHSY and CDR2 SAAADI. The CDR3 extends over 14 amino acids. The CDR3 loop reads CASRGQEMNTEAFF. Written as DNA, the CDR3 is TGCGCCAGCAGGGGACAGGAGATGAACACTGAAGCTTTCTTT.